This TCR beta chain was sequenced in a study of blood T cell repertoires in COVID-19. Study-level information: Researchers got acute and convalescent COVID-19 samples from the United States, Italy and Spain. T cells, B-cell-depleted T cells, or PBMCs provided the cDNA or gDNA that served as material.

Germline V lookup: CDR1 SGHKS, CDR2 YYEKEE (reference sequence). Trimming shortened V by 0 bases and J by 8 bases, and 15 bases separated the two germline ends. CDR3 size: 15 residues. Original analysis: It was from reference gene primer amplification that nucleated cell counts were estimated. Sequencing used immunoSEQ multiplex PCR; TCRdb keeps in-frame clones, though not all of them. Clone size and V and J calls were adopted from that table, with D and trimming inferred from the DNA. The sample shows about 80,000 clones, approximately 83% of them seen only once. This clone has more than one count but fewer than ten.

The sample consisted of peripheral blood. The V and J genes are TRBV5-5 and TRBJ2-4, with D possibly TRBD2 on 6 matching bases. The origin of this receptor is a human donor in a cohort sampled during active COVID-19. The CDR3 DNA reads TGTGCCAGCAGCTTGGCATCGGGGGAGCGGTACATTCAGTACTTC. It is translated as CASSLASGERYIQYF. Together with reference TRBV5-5 and TRBJ2-4, the CDR3 gives the full variable domain: DAGVTQSPTHLIKTRGQQVTLRCSPISGHKSVSWYQQVLGQGPQFIFQYYEKEERGRGNFPDRFSARQFPNYSSELNVNALLLGDSALYLCASSLASGERYIQYFGAGTRLSVL.